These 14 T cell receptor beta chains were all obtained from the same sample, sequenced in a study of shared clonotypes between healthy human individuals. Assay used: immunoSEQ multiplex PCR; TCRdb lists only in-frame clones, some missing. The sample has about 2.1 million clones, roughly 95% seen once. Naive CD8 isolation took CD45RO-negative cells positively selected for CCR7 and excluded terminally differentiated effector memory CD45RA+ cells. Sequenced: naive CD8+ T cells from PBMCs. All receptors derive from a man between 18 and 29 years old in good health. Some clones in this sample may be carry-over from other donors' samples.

The CDR3 loop is CASSPFRPRRFTDTQYF. CDR3 bases: TGTGCCAGCAGCCCCTTCAGGCCGCGTCGTTTCACAGATACGCAGTATTTT. The genes are TRBV28 and TRBJ2-3; no definite D call. The V end was cut by 6 bases, the J end by 2 bases, with 21 bases between. Looked up from germline, CDR1 is MDHEN and CDR2 is SYDVKM. The CDR3 has 17 amino acids.

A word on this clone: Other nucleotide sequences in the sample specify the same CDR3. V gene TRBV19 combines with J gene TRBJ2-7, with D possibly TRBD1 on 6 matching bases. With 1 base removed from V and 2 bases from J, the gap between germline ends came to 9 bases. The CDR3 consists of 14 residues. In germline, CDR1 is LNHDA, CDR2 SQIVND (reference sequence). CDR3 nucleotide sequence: TGTGCCAGTAGTATAGGTTCAGGGGCCTACGAGCAGTACTTC. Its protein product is CASSIGSGAYEQYF.

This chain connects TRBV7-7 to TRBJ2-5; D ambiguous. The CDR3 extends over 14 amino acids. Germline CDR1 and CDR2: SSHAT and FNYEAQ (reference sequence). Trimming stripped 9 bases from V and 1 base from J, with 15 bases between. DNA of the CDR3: TGTGCCAGACTACCTCCCTTGGGCCAAGAGACCCAGTACTTC. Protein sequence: CARLPPLGQETQYF.

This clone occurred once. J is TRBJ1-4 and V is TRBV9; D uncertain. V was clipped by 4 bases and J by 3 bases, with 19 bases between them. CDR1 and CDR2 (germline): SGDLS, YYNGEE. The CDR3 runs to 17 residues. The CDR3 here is CASSKDYNTLANEKLFF. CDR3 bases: TGTGCCAGCAGCAAGGACTACAACACGTTGGCTAATGAAAAACTGTTTTTT. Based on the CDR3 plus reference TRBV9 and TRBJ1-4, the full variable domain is DSGVTQTPKHLITATGQRVTLRCSPRSGDLSVYWYQQSLDQGLQFLIQYYNGEERAKGNILERFSAQQFPDLHSELNLSSLELGDSALYFCASSKDYNTLANEKLFFGSGTQLSVL.

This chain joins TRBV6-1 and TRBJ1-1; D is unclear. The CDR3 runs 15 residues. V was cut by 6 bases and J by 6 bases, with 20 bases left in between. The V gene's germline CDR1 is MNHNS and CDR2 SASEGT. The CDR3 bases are TGTGCCAGCAGCGTCAAGTCAGCCCAGCCACCTGAAGCTTTCTTT. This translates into CASSVKSAQPPEAFF.

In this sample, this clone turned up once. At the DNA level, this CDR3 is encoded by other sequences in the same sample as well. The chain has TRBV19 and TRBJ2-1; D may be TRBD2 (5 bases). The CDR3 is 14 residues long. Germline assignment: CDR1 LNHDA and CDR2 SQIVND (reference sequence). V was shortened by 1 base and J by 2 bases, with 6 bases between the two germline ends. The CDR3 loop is CASSIGGPYNEQFF. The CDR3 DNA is TGTGCCAGTAGTATAGGCGGGCCCTACAATGAGCAGTTCTTC. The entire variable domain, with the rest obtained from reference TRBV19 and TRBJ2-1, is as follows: DGGITQSPKYLFRKEGQNVTLSCEQNLNHDAMYWYRQDPGQGLRLIYYSQIVNDFQKGDIAEGYSVSREKKESFPLTVTSAQKNPTAFYLCASSIGGPYNEQFFGPGTRLTVL.

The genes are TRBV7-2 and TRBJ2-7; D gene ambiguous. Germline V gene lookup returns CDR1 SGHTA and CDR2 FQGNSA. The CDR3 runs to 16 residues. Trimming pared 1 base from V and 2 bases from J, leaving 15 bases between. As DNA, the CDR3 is TGTGCCAGCAGCTTAGACCGGAACACCGCCCCCTACGAGCAGTACTTC. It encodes CASSLDRNTAPYEQYF.

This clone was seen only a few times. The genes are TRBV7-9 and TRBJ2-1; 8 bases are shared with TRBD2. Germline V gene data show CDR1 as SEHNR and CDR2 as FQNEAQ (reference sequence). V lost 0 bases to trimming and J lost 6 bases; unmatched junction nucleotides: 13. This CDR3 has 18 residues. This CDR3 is CASSLAALVGRAVNEQFF. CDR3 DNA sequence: TGTGCCAGCAGCTTAGCCGCACTGGTCGGGAGGGCCGTCAATGAGCAGTTCTTC.

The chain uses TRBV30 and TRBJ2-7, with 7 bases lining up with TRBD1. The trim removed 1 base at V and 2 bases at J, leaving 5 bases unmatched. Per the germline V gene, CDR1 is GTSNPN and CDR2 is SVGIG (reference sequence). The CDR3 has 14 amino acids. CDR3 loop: CAWSAWDRTYEQYF. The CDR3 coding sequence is TGTGCCTGGAGTGCTTGGGACAGAACCTACGAGCAGTACTTC.

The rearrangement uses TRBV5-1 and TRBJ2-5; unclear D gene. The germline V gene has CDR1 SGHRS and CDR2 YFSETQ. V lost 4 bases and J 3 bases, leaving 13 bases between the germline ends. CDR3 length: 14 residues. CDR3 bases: TGCGCCAGCAGCCCCTTGAGCGCCAAAGAGACCCAGTACTTC. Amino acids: CASSPLSAKETQYF.

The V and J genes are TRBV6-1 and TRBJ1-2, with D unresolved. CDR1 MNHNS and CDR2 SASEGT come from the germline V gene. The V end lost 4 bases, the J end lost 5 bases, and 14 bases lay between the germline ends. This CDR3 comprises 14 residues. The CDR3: CASSGYSGPYGYTF. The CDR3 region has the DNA TGTGCCAGCAGTGGGTACAGCGGGCCTTATGGCTACACCTTC.

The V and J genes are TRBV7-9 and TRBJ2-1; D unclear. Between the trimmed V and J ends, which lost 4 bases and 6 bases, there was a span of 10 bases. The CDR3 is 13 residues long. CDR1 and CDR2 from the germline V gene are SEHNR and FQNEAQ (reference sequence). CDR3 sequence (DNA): TGTGCCAGCAGCTCCAGAGTGGGCAATGAGCAGTTCTTC. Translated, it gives CASSSRVGNEQFF. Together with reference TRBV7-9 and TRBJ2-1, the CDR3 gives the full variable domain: DTGVSQNPRHKITKRGQNVTFRCDPISEHNRLYWYRQTLGQGPEFLTYFQNEAQLEKSRLLSDRFSAERPKGSFSTLEIQRTEQGDSAMYLCASSSRVGNEQFFGPGTRLTVL.

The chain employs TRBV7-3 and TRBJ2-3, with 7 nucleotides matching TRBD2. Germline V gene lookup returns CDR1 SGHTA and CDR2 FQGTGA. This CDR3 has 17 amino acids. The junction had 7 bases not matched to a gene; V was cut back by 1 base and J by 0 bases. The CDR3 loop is CASSLRGTTASTDTQYF. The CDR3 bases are TGTGCCAGCAGCTTAAGAGGGACTACGGCGAGCACAGATACGCAGTATTTT.

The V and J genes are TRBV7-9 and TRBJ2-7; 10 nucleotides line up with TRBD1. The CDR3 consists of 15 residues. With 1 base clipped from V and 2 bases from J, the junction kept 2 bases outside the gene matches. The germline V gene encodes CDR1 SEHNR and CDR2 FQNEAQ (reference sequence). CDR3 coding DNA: TGTGCCAGCAGCTTAGGGGACAGGGGCACCTACGAGCAGTACTTC. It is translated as CASSLGDRGTYEQYF. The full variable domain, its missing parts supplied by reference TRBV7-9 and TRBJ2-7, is DTGVSQNPRHKITKRGQNVTFRCDPISEHNRLYWYRQTLGQGPEFLTYFQNEAQLEKSRLLSDRFSAERPKGSFSTLEIQRTEQGDSAMYLCASSLGDRGTYEQYFGPGTRLTVT.